The rows below give T cell receptor beta chains drawn from one sample of a study of blood T cell repertoires in COVID-19. Here immunoSEQ multiplex PCR was the method, and the copy in TCRdb shows in-frame clones only, minus some. The sample records 95,000 to 150,000 clones, about three quarters being singletons. The source material was peripheral blood. Receptors were obtained from a human donor with acute or convalescent COVID-19. The donor label of this sample is uncertain. Both conserved end residues are part of each CDR3. D genes are given only for firm matches. For some rows the clone size is stated as once, few or many, or as a class when expanded; others skip it.

len	v_gene	d_gene	j_gene	abundance	CDR3nt	CDR3aa
16	TRBV28	-	TRBJ1-6	once	TGTGCCAGCAGTTTAGGGAGACGGGGGAATAATTCACCCCTCCACTTT	CASSLGRRGNNSPLHF
15	TRBV29-1	-	TRBJ2-3	-	TGCAGCGTTGAAGGATCGCGGGGAGGCACAGATACGCAGTATTTT	CSVEGSRGGTDTQYF
16	TRBV5-8	TRBD1	TRBJ1-5	-	TGTGCCAGCAGCTTGGGACAGGGAATAAGCAATCAGCCCCAGCATTTT	CASSLGQGISNQPQHF
18	TRBV11-2	TRBD1	TRBJ2-5	few	TGTGCCAGCAGCTTAGATTTGACGGGACAGGGGGCGGTGGAGACCCAGTACTTC	CASSLDLTGQGAVETQYF
14	TRBV7-2	-	TRBJ1-5	-	TGTGCCAGCAGTCTTACAGGGCTTAGGCAGCCCCAGCATTTT	CASSLTGLRQPQHF
14	TRBV10-3	-	TRBJ1-3	once	TGTGCCATCGGTCAGTTGAGCTCTGGAAACACCATATATTTT	CAIGQLSSGNTIYF
16	TRBV28	-	TRBJ1-6	-	TGTGCCAGCAGCTTCGGACACAACTCCTATAATTCACCCCTCCACTTT	CASSFGHNSYNSPLHF
13	TRBV28	TRBD1	TRBJ1-2	-	TGTGCCAGCAGTTCCGCCGGGACAGGGGACTACACCTTC	CASSSAGTGDYTF
15	TRBV27	TRBD2	TRBJ2-2	few	TGTGCCACCTCATCGCGAGCGGGGATGACCGGGGAGCTGTTTTTT	CATSSRAGMTGELFF
16	TRBV4-1	TRBD1	TRBJ1-1	-	TGCGCCAGCAGCCCTTTACCGGGACAGATGAACACTGAAGCTTTCTTT	CASSPLPGQMNTEAFF
22	TRBV9	TRBD2	TRBJ2-1	-	TGTGCCAGCAGCGCCAGTGGTATGGCTAGCGGGGGGCCGAAAACATCCTACAATGAGCAGTTCTTC	CASSASGMASGGPKTSYNEQFF
14	TRBV7-9	-	TRBJ2-7	-	TGTGCCAGCAGCCCCCAGGGCCATACCTACGAGCAGTACTTC	CASSPQGHTYEQYF
15	TRBV19	-	TRBJ1-5	once	TGTGCCAGTAGTATACAGGGTAAAGGGGGTCAGCCCCAGCATTTT	CASSIQGKGGQPQHF
13	TRBV18	-	TRBJ1-1	-	TGTGCCAGCTCACCCCAGGGCAACACTGAAGCTTTCTTT	CASSPQGNTEAFF
13	TRBV24-1	-	TRBJ2-7	-	TGTGCCACCAGTGGACCTAACAGCTACGAGCAGTACTTC	CATSGPNSYEQYF
14	TRBV5-1	-	TRBJ2-3	medium-sized	TGCGCCAGCAGCTTGGGGACTAGCACAGATACGCAGTATTTT	CASSLGTSTDTQYF
14	TRBV5-1	-	TRBJ2-5	-	TGCGCCAGCAGCTTAGCCCGAACCGCGGAGACCCAGTACTTC	CASSLARTAETQYF
22	TRBV18	-	TRBJ2-2	-	TGTGCCAGCTCACCTCTACCAGCGGGCAGGGTGACTGTATCTTCCGCCACCGGGGAGCTGTTTTTT	CASSPLPAGRVTVSSATGELFF
16	TRBV2	-	TRBJ1-4	-	TGTGCCAGCAGGGAGTTAGCCCTTACAACTAATGAAAAACTGTTTTTT	CASRELALTTNEKLFF
16	TRBV18	TRBD2	TRBJ2-5	-	TGTGCCAGCTCACCACCGGGACTAGCGGGTGAAGAGACCCAGTACTTC	CASSPPGLAGEETQYF
15	TRBV28	TRBD1	TRBJ1-6	-	TGTGCCAGCAGTTTATGGACCACAGGGGATTCACCCCTCCACTTT	CASSLWTTGDSPLHF
14	TRBV5-5	-	TRBJ1-1	-	TGTGCCAGCAGCCGGACAGTTTTGAACACTGAAGCTTTCTTT	CASSRTVLNTEAFF
14	TRBV23-1	TRBD1	TRBJ1-2	few	TGCGCCAGCAGTCGACGGACAGGGGCCTATGGCTACACCTTC	CASSRRTGAYGYTF
13	TRBV6-4	-	TRBJ1-5	few	TGTGCCAGCAGCCCACAGGCCTATCAGCCCCAGCATTTT	CASSPQAYQPQHF
16	TRBV10-3	TRBD1	TRBJ2-3	-	TGTGCCATCAGTTACACTATCGGGACAGGGGATGATACGCAGTATTTT	CAISYTIGTGDDTQYF
14	TRBV4-1	-	TRBJ1-1	-	TGCGCCAGCAGCCCCCGAAGCCAGAACACTGAAGCTTTCTTT	CASSPRSQNTEAFF
14	TRBV2	TRBD1	TRBJ2-1	-	TGTGCCAGCATGCGGACAGGACGAGTCGATGAGCAGTTCTTC	CASMRTGRVDEQFF
15	TRBV6-6	TRBD1	TRBJ1-1	few	TGTGCCAGCAGTTACCGAGGACAGGGGAACACTGAAGCTTTCTTT	CASSYRGQGNTEAFF